The source of this TCR beta chain is a study of blood T cells in healthy people across ages. CDR1 SGHAT and CDR2 FQNNGV come from the germline V gene. CDR3 length: 15 amino acids. The use of a sample-barcoded 5' primer and a J-beta primer mix characterized a second PCR of about 6 to 12 cycles. TCRdb reprocessed the 5' RACE reads with MiXCR, giving one entry per CDR3 protein. The sample shows nearly 1 million distinct CDR3 sequences, roughly 51% of them seen only once. This clonotype was seen just once. An end of the junction differs from the germline gene, which may be a read error. The clonotype comes from a woman aged 55-70 years in good health. Sequencing was performed on blood. The chain is built from TRBV11-2 and TRBJ1-6; possibly TRBD1 for D (6 bases). In DNA form, the CDR3 reads TGTGCCAGCAGCTTAGCTGGGACATACGGGTCACCCCCCCACTTT. This sequence encodes CASSLAGTYGSPPHF.